This T cell receptor beta chain was captured by sequencing in a study of graft-versus-host responses after intestinal transplantation. The V gene's germline CDR1 is SGHVS and CDR2 FNYEAQ. V lost 5 bases to trimming and J lost 6 bases; unmatched junction nucleotides: 5. The CDR3 is 15 amino acids. Broader study findings: When patients had graft-donor T cell macrochimerism, their allografts held high graft-versus-host to host-versus-graft clonal ratios.

As to this clone: What it recognizes is unknown.

The data were produced by immunoSEQ multiplex PCR, yet TCRdb's version contains in-frame clones alone and is incomplete. The sample has 50,000 to 75,000 clones; 85% to 95% are singletons. The chain combines TRBV7-6 with TRBJ1-5, with 12 bases aligning to TRBD1. Here the sequenced sample was unstimulated CD4+ T cells sorted from spleen or lymph node cells, taken before transplant. This TCR came from a human donor who was the organ donor for an intestinal transplant. CDR3 in amino acids: CASSPGQGAGQPQHF. As DNA, the CDR3 is TGTGCCAGCAGCCCGGGACAGGGGGCCGGTCAGCCCCAGCATTTT.